This T cell receptor (beta chain) was identified during a study of preoperative IRX-2 immunotherapy in early breast cancer. Noted treatment: preoperative locoregional IRX-2 cytokine immunotherapy. Samples came from a phase Ib trial of preoperative locoregional IRX-2 cytokine immunotherapy. CDR1 and CDR2 from the germline V gene are SGHVS and FNYEAQ. The CDR3 is 16 amino acids. Trimming cost V 3 bases and J 2 bases, with 17 bases left between them. Sequencing was performed with immunoSEQ multiplex PCR; in TCRdb, only in-frame clones are kept and a portion is missing. The sample lists around 2,700 clones; around four fifths were seen once.

The TCR comes from a human donor with breast cancer. The sample here was tumor tissue, taken after IRX-2 immunotherapy. The chain recombines TRBV7-6 with TRBJ2-7; D unclear. CDR3: CASSLGPAKSTYEQYF. As DNA, the CDR3 is TGTGCCAGCAGCTTGGGTCCCGCGAAATCCACCTACGAGCAGTACTTC.